These T cell receptor beta chains were read from a single sample in a study of T-cell reconstitution after alpha-beta-depleted transplantation in children. Each CDR3 protein gets one entry after TCRdb re-called the PCR reads with MiXCR. The table records about 610,000 distinct CDR3 sequences, roughly 10% of them present only once. The sample in question was PBMCs from the stem cell graft donor, obtained from the stem cell graft. All receptors come from a human donor who donated a stem cell graft to a child with acute myeloid leukemia. The CDR3 runs from the conserved cysteine through the conserved F or W. A D gene is named only where the DNA matches it firmly. Expanded clones are given a class, and other clones once, few, many or no size at all.

>TRBV10-3|TRBJ2-7|many|TRBD2
TGTGCCATCAGTGGCGGACTAGCGGGAACCTACGAGCAGTACTTC
CAISGGLAGTYEQYF
>TRBV2|TRBJ1-5|few|TRBD1
TGTGCCAGCAGTGGGGACAGGGGTTTTTATCAGCCCCAGCATTTT
CASSGDRGFYQPQHF
>TRBV7-6|TRBJ2-1|few|TRBD1
TGTGCCAGCAGCAACCGGGACAGGAGCCTTTACAATGAGCAGTTCTTC
CASSNRDRSLYNEQFF
>TRBV6-1|TRBJ2-3|many|TRBD2
TGTGCCAGCAGTGACCGACTAGCGGGAGTAGGCACAGATACGCAGTATTTT
CASSDRLAGVGTDTQYF
>TRBV6-5|TRBJ2-1|many|TRBD2
TGTGCCAGCAGTTACCCTTGGACTAGCGGGAGGGCCTCCTACAATGAGCAGTTCTTC
CASSYPWTSGRASYNEQFF
>TRBV12-3/TRBV12-4|TRBJ1-4|.|.
TGTGCCAGCAGCCGGGACCGACGGGATGAAAAACTGTTTTTT
CASSRDRRDEKLFF
>TRBV29-1|TRBJ2-7|many|.
TGCAGCGTTTGGACTGCAAATACCTACGAGCAGTACTTC
CSVWTANTYEQYF
>TRBV27|TRBJ2-7|many|.
TGTGCCAGCAGTTTGTCCCGGATCCACGAGCAGTACTTC
CASSLSRIHEQYF
>TRBV9|TRBJ2-1|few|.
TGTGCCAGCAGCGTAGACGCTGAGCAGTTCTTC
CASSVDAEQFF
>TRBV4-1|TRBJ1-3|.|.
TGCGCCAGCAGCCCACCGACCCCCAGCCGCTCTGGAAACACCATATATTTT
CASSPPTPSRSGNTIYF
>TRBV12-3/TRBV12-4|TRBJ1-2|.|.
TGTGCCAGCAGTTTAGCACTTTCTTCTGGCTACACCTTC
CASSLALSSGYTF
>TRBV29-1|TRBJ1-2|few|.
TGCAGCGTCCGGGGGTGGGCAAGCTCCGCGGGGGGCTACGAATATGGCTACACCTTC
CSVRGWASSAGGYEYGYTF
>TRBV9|TRBJ1-6|many|TRBD1
TGTGCCAGCAGCGGGGACAGTAGGTCACCCCTCCACTTT
CASSGDSRSPLHF
>TRBV29-1|TRBJ2-3|.|TRBD2
TGCAGCGTCTCGACCGGGACTAGCGTCACAGATACGCAGTATTTT
CSVSTGTSVTDTQYF
>TRBV15|TRBJ2-5|many|TRBD2
TGTGCCACCAGCAGCCCTATGGCTAGCGGGAGCAAAGAGACCCAGTACTTC
CATSSPMASGSKETQYF
>TRBV7-2|TRBJ1-1|.|TRBD1
TGTGCCAGCAGCGGCGGACAGGGCTGGAGGGAAGCTTTCTTT
CASSGGQGWREAFF
>TRBV7-2|TRBJ2-3|many|TRBD2
TGTGCCAGCAGCTTAAACCCTAGCGGGCTTCGCACAGATACGCAGTATTTT
CASSLNPSGLRTDTQYF
>TRBV20-1|TRBJ2-1|many|TRBD2
TGCAGTGCTCCCTCCGGGGGGACGTTCAGCTCCTACAATGAGCAGTTCTTC
CSAPSGGTFSSYNEQFF
>TRBV29-1|TRBJ2-1|many|TRBD1
TGCAGCGTTGGACAGGGACAGGGGTACAATGAGCAGTTCTTC
CSVGQGQGYNEQFF
>TRBV6-5|TRBJ1-1|few|TRBD1
TGTGCCACCCGGACAGGGTACACTGAAGCTTTCTTT
CATRTGYTEAFF
>TRBV4-3|TRBJ2-3|.|TRBD2
TGCGCCAGCAGCCAAGGGGAGGGCCGGGGGACAGATACGCAGTATTTT
CASSQGEGRGTDTQYF
>TRBV7-2|TRBJ2-5|.|TRBD1
TGTGCCAGCAGCTCGAGGACAGGGGGCTGGGAGACCCAGTACTTC
CASSSRTGGWETQYF
>TRBV27|TRBJ1-1|.|.
TGTGCCAGCAGTCAACCCCCACAGGGCCGCAACACTGAAGCTTTCTTT
CASSQPPQGRNTEAFF
>TRBV4-3|TRBJ2-1|.|.
TGCGCCAGCAGCCAAGCTAGGTACAATGAGCAGTTCTTC
CASSQARYNEQFF
>TRBV28|TRBJ1-3|.|.
TGTGCCAGCAGTTTGCGGGGGGCCAGGGGAAACACCATATATTTT
CASSLRGARGNTIYF
>TRBV5-6|TRBJ2-7|many|.
TGTGCCAGCAGCAGCGCCGGGGCCCCCTACGAGCAGTACTTC
CASSSAGAPYEQYF
>TRBV5-6|TRBJ2-7|few|.
TGTGCCAGCAGCTTTTCAGGGCCGGGCTACGAGCAGTACTTC
CASSFSGPGYEQYF
>TRBV7-3|TRBJ2-5|few|.
TGTGCCAGCAGCTTAATGGTCGGGGAAGAGACCCAGTACTTC
CASSLMVGEETQYF
>TRBV7-3|TRBJ2-2|.|TRBD1
TGTGCCAGCAGCCTCCGGGACAGGGGGCGCCCCGGGGAGCTGTTTTTT
CASSLRDRGRPGELFF
>TRBV20-1|TRBJ2-7|.|.
TGCAGTGCTAGAGATCCCCTCCGAAAGGGGGGCTACGAGCAGTACTTC
CSARDPLRKGGYEQYF
>TRBV6-5|TRBJ2-5|many|TRBD2
TGTGCCAGCAGTTACTGGGGACTAGCGGGAGCCAAAGAGACCCAGTACTTC
CASSYWGLAGAKETQYF
>TRBV29-1|TRBJ2-3|many|TRBD2
TGCAGCGCCCCTGAGGTAGCGGGGGGCACAGATACGCAGTATTTT
CSAPEVAGGTDTQYF
>TRBV28|TRBJ1-2|many|.
TGTGCCAGCAGTCCAGACTATGGCTACACCTTC
CASSPDYGYTF
>TRBV20-1|TRBJ2-1|few|TRBD2
TGCAGTGCTAGAATCCCCTTGGGGACTAGCGGGAGTCCCTACAATGAGCAGTTCTTC
CSARIPLGTSGSPYNEQFF